This TCR beta chain appears in the sequencing data of a study of a mutant IDH1 vaccine in newly diagnosed glioma. Study-level points and caveats: Researchers report vaccine-induced immune responses in roughly 93% of patients.

The time point was: week 11, during vaccination. A single vaccine dose contained 300 ug of mutant IDH1 20-mer peptide, and topical imiquimod was used with it. As for this clone: What it binds is not known.

This CDR3 has 16 amino acids. V lost 3 bases to trimming and J lost 2 bases; unmatched junction nucleotides: 11. Germline-derived CDR1 and CDR2 are SGDLS and YYNGEE. Repertoires were generated with immunoSEQ multiplex PCR, while TCRdb's copy carries only in-frame clones and drops some. The table shows approximately 64,000 clones, with roughly 83% occurring only once. The source material was PBMCs, sampled from a glioma patient whose treatment included an IDH1 peptide vaccine. The chain joins TRBV9 to TRBJ2-7; 7 bases match TRBD2. The sequence was obtained from a woman aged 50 to 60 with glioma. In DNA, the CDR3 is TGTGCCAGCAGCGCCTCGGGGAGGGGCGCAGCCTACGAGCAGTACTTC. Residues: CASSASGRGAAYEQYF.